The source of this T cell receptor (beta chain) is a study of blood T cell repertoires in COVID-19. Data came from immunoSEQ multiplex PCR; TCRdb stores just in-frame clones and leaves some out. The data contain approximately 180,000 clones, about 84% of them seen just once; the ten biggest clones take up roughly 20%. V shed 9 bases, J shed 9 bases, and the junction held 12 bases outside the gene matches. CDR3 length: 15 amino acids. Germline CDR1 and CDR2: SNHLY and FYNNEI. The sequenced sample was peripheral blood. This chain uses TRBV2 with TRBJ2-1; 12 bases map to TRBD2. The clonotype originates from a person aged 65 to 85 with COVID-19, enrolled during active disease. The CDR3 DNA sequence: TGTGCCAGTAATGCGGGACTAGCGGGTCGGGGTGAGCAGTTCTTC. Its translation: CASNAGLAGRGEQFF.